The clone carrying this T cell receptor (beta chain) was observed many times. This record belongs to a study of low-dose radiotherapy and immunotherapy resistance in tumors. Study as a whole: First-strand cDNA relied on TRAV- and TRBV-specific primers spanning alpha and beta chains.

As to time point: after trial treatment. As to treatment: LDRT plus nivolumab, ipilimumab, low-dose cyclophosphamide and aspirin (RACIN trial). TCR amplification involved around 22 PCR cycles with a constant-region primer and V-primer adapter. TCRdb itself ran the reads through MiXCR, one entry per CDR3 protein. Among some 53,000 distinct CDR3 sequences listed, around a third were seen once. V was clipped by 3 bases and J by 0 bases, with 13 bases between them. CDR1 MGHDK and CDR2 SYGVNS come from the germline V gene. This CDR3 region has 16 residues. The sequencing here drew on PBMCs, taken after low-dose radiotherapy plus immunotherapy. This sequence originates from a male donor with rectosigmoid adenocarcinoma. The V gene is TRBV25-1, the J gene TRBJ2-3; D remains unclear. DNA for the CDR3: TGTGCCAGCAGTGAGAACCCCGGCTCTAGCACAGATACGCAGTATTTT. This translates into CASSENPGSSTDTQYF. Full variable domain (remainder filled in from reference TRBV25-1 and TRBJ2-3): EADIYQTPRYLVIGTGKKITLECSQTMGHDKMYWYQQDPGMELHLIHYSYGVNSTEKGDLSSESTVSRIRTEHFPLTLESARPSHTSQYLCASSENPGSSTDTQYFGPGTRLTVL.